Listed below are T cell receptor beta chains from one sample, sequenced in a study of T cell responses to AZD1222 COVID-19 vaccine. Sequenced by immunoSEQ multiplex PCR; TCRdb stores in-frame clones only, minus some. The sample yields around 97,000 clones, 91% seen once. Material: peripheral blood, obtained on day 0 of AZD1222 vaccination. Receptor source: an adult in good health. The CDR3 runs from the conserved cysteine through the conserved F or W. Each record gives: J gene, clone size, V gene, D gene, CDR3 DNA, CDR3 protein. D genes are given only for firm matches. Clone size appears in some rows only: once, few, many, or a class for an expanded clone.

TRBJ1-2,once,TRBV7-2,TRBD1,TGTGCCAGCCGACAGGGTCTCGGAGAATATGGCTACACCTTC,CASRQGLGEYGYTF
TRBJ2-7,NA,TRBV5-5,TRBD1,TGTGCCAGCAGCTTGGAGAGGACAGGAAGCTCCTACGAGCAGTACTTC,CASSLERTGSSYEQYF
TRBJ2-7,few,TRBV21-1,NA,TGTGCCAGCAGCAAAGGCGAGGGGGCGCACCGGGAGCAGTACTTC,CASSKGEGAHREQYF
TRBJ1-5,NA,TRBV19,NA,TGTGCCAGTAGTATAGAAAGTAGGGGGCAGCCCCAGCATTTT,CASSIESRGQPQHF
TRBJ1-1,once,TRBV12-3/TRBV12-4,NA,TGTGCCAGCAGTTTTGGGCTTGGCGCTTTCTTT,CASSFGLGAFF
TRBJ2-7,NA,TRBV2,TRBD2,TGTGCCAGCAGTTACGGACTAGCGGGGGAGCAGTACTTC,CASSYGLAGEQYF
TRBJ2-7,NA,TRBV7-3,TRBD2,TGTGCCAGCAGCTCCCGGGGTAGCGGGAGTACCGAGCAGTACTTC,CASSSRGSGSTEQYF
TRBJ2-1,NA,TRBV2,NA,TGTGCCAGCAGTGACTCCTACAATGAGCAGTTCTTC,CASSDSYNEQFF
TRBJ1-2,NA,TRBV28,NA,TGTGCCATCTCGGGAGATGGCTACACCTTC,CAISGDGYTF
TRBJ1-4,few,TRBV5-1,TRBD1,TGCGCCAGCAGCTCCGGGACAGGGCATGAAAAACTGTTTTTT,CASSSGTGHEKLFF
TRBJ2-1,NA,TRBV5-4,NA,TGTGCCAGCAGCCCTGGGACTTGGCCCCCCAATGAGCAGTTCTTC,CASSPGTWPPNEQFF
TRBJ2-5,once,TRBV7-8,NA,TGTGCCAGCAGCTTAGTTGAGACCCAGTACTTC,CASSLVETQYF
TRBJ1-5,NA,TRBV28,NA,TGTGCCAGCAGTTCTCGCAATCAGCCCCAGCATTTT,CASSSRNQPQHF
TRBJ2-6,NA,TRBV6-5,TRBD2,TGTGCCAGCCGCTCGCGGGGGACTGGGGCCAACGTCCTGACTTTC,CASRSRGTGANVLTF